This record covers a single TCR beta chain. The sample is drawn from a study of neoadjuvant anti-PD-1 for oral cavity cancer. At the level of the study: Non-progressing patients received a fourth nivolumab dose near day 43, then surgery on days 50-56.

Produced via immunoSEQ multiplex PCR; TCRdb's table is partial and in-frame only. The sample yields approximately 16,000 clones, approximately 40% seen once. Time point: after neoadjuvant nivolumab, at surgical resection. Per the germline V gene, CDR1 is SGHAT and CDR2 is FQNNGV. The CDR3 contains 16 residues. V trimming: 1 base; J trimming: 5 bases; junction bases outside the gene matches: 10. This TCR came from a person aged 35-80 years with oral cavity squamous cell carcinoma. The specimen comprised tumor tissue, sampled after nivolumab (anti-PD-1) treatment. The V gene is TRBV11-2, the J gene TRBJ2-5; 7 nucleotides align to TRBD2. CDR3 sequence: CASSLAGYGRSETQYF. The CDR3 DNA follows: TGTGCCAGCAGCTTAGCGGGATACGGGAGGTCGGAGACCCAGTACTTC.